The 20 T cell receptor beta chains reported below all come from one sample, sequenced in a study of relationships among human T cell subsets. Semiquantitative ARM-PCR amplified T cell receptor alpha and beta CDR3 regions from mRNA. In ARM-PCR, communal superprimers followed tagged nested gene-specific primers for exponential amplification. TCRdb used MiXCR to reprocess the multiplex PCR reads, holding one entry per CDR3 protein. The sample lists fewer than 5,500 distinct CDR3 sequences, around two thirds occurring once. Anti-CD4 multisort beads removed cells negatively, then anti-CD8 beads positively selected CD8+ T cells. Input material: CD8+ T cells sorted from blood. The receptors originated from a man aged 35 to 55 in good health.

The V gene is TRBV19, the J gene TRBJ2-7; a possible D gene is TRBD2 (5 bases). The germline gives CDR1 LNHDA, CDR2 SQIVND (reference sequence). The V end lost 5 bases, the J end lost 12 bases, and 14 bases lay between the germline ends. There are 11 residues in the CDR3. The CDR3 sequence: CASSSGSEGYF. CDR3 nucleotide sequence: TGTGCCAGTAGTTCCGGATCCGAGGGGTACTTC.

This clonotype was counted between two and nine times. As DNA, the CDR3 is TGTGCCAGCAGCCAAGGACAGGCGAACACTGAAGCTTTCTTT. Residues: CASSQGQANTEAFF. This chain uses TRBV12-3 or TRBV12-4 with TRBJ1-1; 7 positions match TRBD1. Trimming cost V 6 bases and J 1 base; bases outside gene matches: 5. The CDR3 sequence is 14 residues long.

This chain joins TRBV11-1 and TRBJ2-5; TRBD2 matches at 8 bases. The length of the CDR3 is 15 residues. Germline V lookup: CDR1 SGHAT, CDR2 FQDESV (reference sequence). V shed 1 base, J shed 6 bases, and the junction held 7 bases outside the gene matches. The CDR3 reads CASSLGGTSMKTQYF. The CDR3 nucleotides read TGTGCCAGCAGCTTAGGAGGGACTAGTATGAAGACCCAGTACTTC.

The rearrangement links TRBV2 to TRBJ2-2; D is unresolved. CDR1 is SNHLY and CDR2 is FYNNEI in the germline V gene. The CDR3 is made up of 17 amino acids. V lost 4 bases, J lost 3 bases, and 18 bases lay in between. CDR3 DNA: TGTGCCAGCAGTGGCGTCCCCGGAACAGTTTACACCGGGGAGCTGTTTTTT. Protein product: CASSGVPGTVYTGELFF.

This clonotype was detected only once. V gene TRBV27 combines with J gene TRBJ1-6; no firm D call. The CDR3 is 13 residues long. V was trimmed by 0 bases and J by 7 bases, leaving 4 bases between them. The germline gives CDR1 MNHEY, CDR2 SMNVEV (reference sequence). The CDR3 spells CASSLSTNSPLHF. In DNA form, the CDR3 reads TGTGCCAGCAGTTTATCTACAAATTCACCCCTCCACTTT.

The V and J genes are TRBV29-1 and TRBJ2-1; 8 bases match TRBD1. V dropped 7 bases and J dropped 7; count of bases not matched to a gene: 3. The length of the CDR3 is 11 residues. The germline V gene has CDR1 SQVTM and CDR2 ANQGSEA. The CDR3 sequence is CSARQGNEQFF. The DNA for the CDR3 is TGCAGCGCCAGACAGGGGAATGAGCAGTTCTTC.

This clonotype occurred once. The V call is TRBV2, the J call TRBJ2-7; 10 bases match TRBD2. The germline V gene has CDR1 SNHLY and CDR2 FYNNEI. V gave up 7 bases and J gave up 2 bases; unmatched junction bases: 5. CDR3 length: 14 amino acids. CDR3 amino acids: CASTDGTSAYEQYF. The CDR3 coding sequence is TGTGCCAGCACCGACGGGACTAGCGCCTACGAGCAGTACTTC.

Notes on this clonotype: At one boundary the junction diverges from the germline segment, which might be a read error. The chain carries TRBV2 and TRBJ2-7; 9 bases line up with TRBD2. The V gene's germline CDR1 is SNHLY and CDR2 FYNNEI. The CDR3 covers 12 residues. In nucleotides, the CDR3 is TGTGCCAGCAGGACGGCTAGCGGGATAAGTCCCTTC. Translation gives CASRTASGISPF.

V gene TRBV4-1 combines with J gene TRBJ2-1; 12 bases fit TRBD2. CDR1 and CDR2 (germline): MGHRA, YSYEKL. Trimming removed 4 bases from V and 4 bases from J; junction bases left unmatched: 5. The CDR3 has 16 residues. This chain's CDR3 is CASSLRTSGVYNEQFF. For the CDR3, the DNA is TGCGCCAGCAGCCTCCGGACTAGCGGGGTTTACAATGAGCAGTTCTTC.

The chain carries TRBV12-3 or TRBV12-4 and TRBJ2-1; D not resolved. This CDR3 contains 14 residues. Trimming pared 5 bases from V and 8 bases from J, leaving 16 bases between. CDR3 in amino acids: CASSPGLSRDEQFF. In DNA, the CDR3 is TGTGCCAGCAGTCCGGGTCTCAGCCGGGATGAGCAGTTCTTC.

The rearrangement uses TRBV6-2 or TRBV6-3 and TRBJ1-1; D may be TRBD1 (5 bases). Germline-derived CDR1 and CDR2 are MNHEY and SVGEGT. CDR3 size: 14 residues. V shed 3 bases and J shed 5 bases, with 13 bases lying between them. CDR3 loop: CASSYQGEGTEAFF. DNA of the CDR3: TGTGCCAGCAGTTATCAGGGCGAGGGGACTGAAGCTTTCTTT.

The chain couples TRBV28 to TRBJ1-5; 8 bases agree with TRBD1. The V gene end was trimmed by 6 bases and the J gene end by 6 bases; junction bases not matched to a gene: 7. CDR1 and CDR2 (germline): MDHEN, SYDVKM. This CDR3 is built from 14 residues. The CDR3 DNA reads as TGTGCCAGCAGGTTACAGGGGGGCCTTCAGCCCCAGCATTTT. Protein sequence: CASRLQGGLQPQHF.

This clonotype was observed a few times. The chain combines TRBV6-4 with TRBJ2-1, with D unclear. Per germline, CDR1 MRHNA and CDR2 SNTAGT. The ends were cut back, 4 bases at V and 8 bases at J, with 15 bases in the middle. This CDR3 region has 14 residues. CDR3 sequence: CASSAGTATDEQFF. The CDR3 bases are TGTGCCAGCAGTGCAGGTACCGCCACCGATGAGCAGTTCTTC.

This clonotype has a handful of counts. This chain uses TRBV29-1 with TRBJ2-2; 9 bases agree with TRBD1. The ends lost 0 bases at V and 5 bases at J; junction bases unmatched: 10. CDR3 length: 17 amino acids. Germline CDR1 and CDR2: SQVTM and ANQGSEA. CDR3 coding DNA: TGCAGCGTTGAAGACTCATTCACCGGGACAGGGACCGGGGAGCTGTTTTTT. Protein product: CSVEDSFTGTGTGELFF.

The gene calls are TRBV28 and TRBJ2-3, with D possibly TRBD1 on 5 matching bases. V was cut by 8 bases and J by 0 bases, with 9 bases left in between. This CDR3 has 13 residues. Per the germline V gene, CDR1 is MDHEN and CDR2 is SYDVKM. The CDR3 reads CASGAGSTDTQYF. The CDR3 DNA sequence: TGTGCCAGCGGGGCAGGTAGCACAGATACGCAGTATTTT.

The chain combines TRBV25-1 with TRBJ1-1; weak D call: TRBD1 (5 bases). Trimming cost V 4 bases and J 4 bases, with 10 bases left between them. This CDR3 is built from 13 residues. CDR1 and CDR2 (germline): MGHDK, SYGVNS. CDR3 protein: CASSGGAPTEAFF. CDR3 in DNA: TGTGCCAGCAGTGGAGGGGCGCCCACTGAAGCTTTCTTT.

V usage is TRBV28 and J usage is TRBJ1-2; D might be TRBD1 (6 bases). The CDR3 has 16 residues. Germline loops: CDR1 MDHEN, CDR2 SYDVKM. The ends were cut back, 5 bases at V and 4 bases at J, with 20 bases in the middle. The CDR3 DNA reads as TGTGCCAGCAGTCGGAACATCAGGGGAAGAGGCTATGGCTACACCTTC. Translated: CASSRNIRGRGYGYTF.

The rearrangement joins TRBV6-1 to TRBJ1-5; D remains ambiguous. Germline-derived CDR1 and CDR2 are MNHNS and SASEGT. This CDR3 is built from 12 residues. With 6 bases removed from V and 5 bases from J, the gap between germline ends came to 8 bases. For the CDR3, the DNA is TGTGCCAGCAGGGGTTTGGATCAGCCCCAGCATTTT. It translates to CASRGLDQPQHF.

This chain uses TRBV27 with TRBJ2-7; TRBD2 agrees at 11 bases. The V gene's germline CDR1 is MNHEY and CDR2 SMNVEV (reference sequence). This CDR3 has 14 residues. J lost 7 bases, V lost 6 bases, and 8 bases had no gene match. CDR3 DNA: TGTGCCAGCAGAATAGCGGGAGGGGGTGGTGAGCAGTACTTC. This encodes CASRIAGGGGEQYF.

The chain uses TRBV14 and TRBJ2-7, with a weak D call TRBD2 (7 bases). Trimming removed 3 bases at V and 1 base at J, with 13 bases between. The CDR3 has 15 residues. The germline V gene has CDR1 SGHDN and CDR2 FVKESK. As DNA, the CDR3 is TGTGCCAGCAGCCATGGGGGGGGCGCATCCTACGAGCAGTACTTC. It is translated as CASSHGGGASYEQYF.